Listed here are 29 T cell receptor beta chains from one sample, sequenced in a study of T cell responses to AZD1222 COVID-19 vaccine. Assay: immunoSEQ multiplex PCR; the TCRdb copy retains only in-frame clones and omits some. This table has around 25,000 clones, around 90% appearing once. This specimen was peripheral blood, taken 28 days after the second AZD1222 dose. The source is an adult who received the AZD1222 COVID-19 vaccine.

This chain connects TRBV10-3 to TRBJ2-3, with D hard to call. V was trimmed by 6 bases and J by 3 bases, leaving 10 bases between them. The CDR3 is made up of 13 amino acids. Germline V gene data show CDR1 as ENHRY and CDR2 as SYGVKD. The CDR3 DNA sequence: TGTGCCATCAGGGATATTGGAACAGATACGCAGTATTTT. This gives the protein CAIRDIGTDTQYF.

V gene TRBV30 combines with J gene TRBJ1-6; 10 bases are shared with TRBD1. Germline CDR1 reads GTSNPN; CDR2 reads SVGIG (reference sequence). The CDR3 contains 14 residues. V lost 1 base to trimming and J lost 10 bases; unmatched junction nucleotides: 4. The CDR3 is CAWSARTGGSPLHF. For the CDR3, the DNA is TGTGCCTGGAGTGCCCGGACAGGGGGGTCACCCCTCCACTTT.

The chain carries TRBV5-1 and TRBJ1-4; TRBD1 matches 10 bases. Germline loops: CDR1 SGHRS, CDR2 YFSETQ. J was trimmed by 7 bases and V by 0 bases; bases with no gene match: 0. The CDR3 runs 14 residues. The CDR3 coding sequence is TGCGCCAGCAGCTTGGGGGACAGGGGTGAAAAACTGTTTTTT. Encoded protein: CASSLGDRGEKLFF.

The chain links TRBV7-2 to TRBJ2-1; 10 positions agree with TRBD2. The V segment lost 2 bases and the J segment 4 bases; nucleotides outside the gene matches: 5. The length of the CDR3 is 16 residues. Germline V gene data show CDR1 as SGHTA and CDR2 as FQGNSA. In nucleotides, the CDR3 is TGTGCCAGCAGCTTACTAGCGGGAGTAGGATACAATGAGCAGTTCTTC. Protein sequence: CASSLLAGVGYNEQFF.

The chain couples TRBV4-1 to TRBJ1-2; D gene unclear. The CDR3 is made up of 15 amino acids. Per the germline V gene, CDR1 is MGHRA and CDR2 is YSYEKL. Trimming took 0 bases from V and 1 from J, leaving 9 bases between them. The CDR3 region is CASSQDPGINYGYTF. CDR3 DNA sequence: TGCGCCAGCAGCCAAGATCCAGGAATTAACTATGGCTACACCTTC.

The chain links TRBV28 to TRBJ1-5; D remains ambiguous. In germline, CDR1 is MDHEN, CDR2 SYDVKM. This CDR3 spans 14 amino acids. The V and J ends lost 6 bases and 1 base respectively, with 10 bases between them. The CDR3 bases are TGTGCCAGCAGGGAAACTGGGAGCAATCAGCCCCAGCATTTT. This translates into CASRETGSNQPQHF.

This clone was seen just once. V is TRBV7-8 and J is TRBJ2-1; D gene unclear. Germline V gene data show CDR1 as SGHVS and CDR2 as FQNEAQ. Trimming shortened V by 1 base and J by 4 bases, and 11 bases separated the two germline ends. The CDR3 runs 15 residues. The CDR3 spells CASSLDSPGYNEQFF. The CDR3 DNA sequence: TGTGCCAGCAGCTTAGATAGCCCCGGGTACAATGAGCAGTTCTTC.

The gene calls are TRBV28 and TRBJ2-5; D unclear. Looked up from germline, CDR1 is MDHEN and CDR2 is SYDVKM. The length of the CDR3 is 13 residues. The V and J ends lost 7 bases and 0 bases respectively, with 9 bases between them. The CDR3, as DNA: TGTGCCAGCACCCCCCCGTACCAAGAGACCCAGTACTTC. Its translation: CASTPPYQETQYF. Variable domain in full (rest from reference TRBV28 and TRBJ2-5): DVKVTQSSRYLVKRTGEKVFLECVQDMDHENMFWYRQDPGLGLRLIYFSYDVKMKEKGDIPEGYSVSREKKERFSLILESASTNQTSMYLCASTPPYQETQYFGPGTRLLVL.

The chain has TRBV2 and TRBJ2-1, with 7 bases identical to TRBD1. With 5 bases clipped from V and 0 bases from J, the junction kept 1 base outside the gene matches. This CDR3 is 14 amino acids long. Germline V gene sequence: CDR1 SNHLY, CDR2 FYNNEI. The CDR3, as DNA: TGTGCCAGCAGTCGGGACAGCTCCTACAATGAGCAGTTCTTC. Translating gives CASSRDSSYNEQFF.

Written as DNA, the CDR3 is TGTGCCAGTAGTCTCCAAAGGGGGGTCAGAGAGCCCCAGCATTTT. Protein sequence: CASSLQRGVREPQHF. The chain recombines TRBV19 with TRBJ1-5, with D possibly being TRBD1 (6 bases). Germline CDR1 reads LNHDA; CDR2 reads SQIVND (reference sequence). Between the trimmed V and J ends, which lost 5 bases and 8 bases, there was a span of 19 bases. The CDR3 is 15 amino acids.

This chain uses TRBV7-9 with TRBJ2-3; D might be TRBD1 (6 bases). Trimming took 1 base from V and 1 from J, leaving 9 bases between them. This CDR3 has 15 residues. Germline V gives CDR1 SEHNR, CDR2 FQNEAQ (reference sequence). CDR3 sequence (DNA): TGTGCCAGCAGCTTAGGGGCAGGGGGCACAGATACGCAGTATTTT. It encodes CASSLGAGGTDTQYF.

The rearrangement uses TRBV7-9 and TRBJ2-1; D is uncertain. The germline V gene encodes CDR1 SEHNR and CDR2 FQNEAQ (reference sequence). Trimming left V 5 bases short and J 0 bases short, with 11 bases between. The CDR3 is made up of 15 amino acids. CDR3 nucleotide sequence: TGTGCCAGCAGCCGATCTTTTTCCTCCTACAATGAGCAGTTCTTC. This translates into CASSRSFSSYNEQFF.

This rearrangement joins TRBV28 to TRBJ1-3; 8 positions agree with TRBD1. J gave up 7 bases and V 6 bases, and 2 bases lay outside the gene matches. This CDR3 spans 12 amino acids. Germline-derived CDR1 and CDR2 are MDHEN and SYDVKM. The CDR3 DNA follows: TGTGCCAGCAGACAGGGGGGGAACACCATATATTTT. Translating gives CASRQGGNTIYF.

The DNA of the CDR3 is TGTGCCAGCAGAGTAGACCCCAATTCACCCCTCCACTTT. This codes for CASRVDPNSPLHF. The rearrangement links TRBV6-6 to TRBJ1-6; no clear D gene. The CDR3 extends over 13 amino acids. Between the trimmed V and J ends, which lost 6 bases and 7 bases, there was a span of 10 bases. In germline, CDR1 is MNHNY, CDR2 SVGAGI (reference sequence).

The V gene is TRBV7-2, the J gene TRBJ2-1; 13 nucleotides match TRBD2. The V segment lost 2 bases and the J segment 9 bases; nucleotides outside the gene matches: 4. Germline CDR1 and CDR2: SGHTA and FQGNSA. The CDR3 totals 15 residues. CDR3: CASSLRLAGGAEQFF. The CDR3 DNA sequence: TGTGCCAGCAGCTTAAGACTAGCGGGAGGTGCTGAGCAGTTCTTC.

Here the CDR3 reads CASSLQGADTEAFF. In DNA, the CDR3 is TGTGCCAGCAGCTTGCAGGGGGCGGACACTGAAGCTTTCTTT. V gene TRBV9 combines with J gene TRBJ1-1; 8 nucleotides align to TRBD1. Unmatched junction bases numbered 5, after V lost 4 bases and J lost 3 bases. The CDR3 is 14 residues long. Germline V gene data show CDR1 as SGDLS and CDR2 as YYNGEE.

This chain links TRBV9 with TRBJ2-1; TRBD2 aligns across 11 bases. The V gene end was trimmed by 4 bases and the J gene end by 8 bases; junction bases not matched to a gene: 11. In germline, CDR1 is SGDLS, CDR2 YYNGEE. This CDR3 has 16 residues. The DNA for the CDR3 is TGTGCCAGCAGCCAAATAGCGGGAGGGCCTATGGATGAGCAGTTCTTC. This gives the protein CASSQIAGGPMDEQFF.

This rearrangement joins TRBV29-1 to TRBJ1-2; D remains unclear. Trimming removed 4 bases from V and 3 bases from J, with 12 bases in between. The CDR3 loop spans 13 amino acids. Germline CDR1 SQVTM, CDR2 ANQGSEA. CDR3 DNA: TGCAGCGTTGGGACGGGTGCAGACTATGGCTACACCTTC. Translating it yields CSVGTGADYGYTF.

The chain recombines TRBV25-1 with TRBJ2-1, with D uncertain. The V and J ends lost 3 bases and 9 bases respectively, with 3 bases between them. The CDR3 totals 10 residues. The germline CDR1 and CDR2 sequences are MGHDK and SYGVNS. The CDR3 region is CASSDREQFF. The CDR3 nucleotides read TGTGCCAGCAGTGATCGTGAGCAGTTCTTC.

The V gene is TRBV27, the J gene TRBJ2-7; D is perhaps TRBD1 (6 bases). CDR1 is MNHEY, CDR2 SMNVEV, per germline (reference sequence). The CDR3 loop spans 16 amino acids. With 6 bases removed from V and 0 bases from J, the gap between germline ends came to 18 bases. CDR3 DNA: TGTGCCAGCAGCACTGAGCAGGGGTCCCTCTCCTACGAGCAGTACTTC. This translates into CASSTEQGSLSYEQYF.

The rearrangement links TRBV2 to TRBJ2-1; 9 bases are a match to TRBD1. The V segment lost 5 bases and the J segment 1 base; nucleotides outside the gene matches: 9. The CDR3 contains 17 residues. Per the germline V gene, CDR1 is SNHLY and CDR2 is FYNNEI. The DNA of the CDR3 is TGTGCCAGCAGTTGGGCTGAGGGACAGGGTTCCTACAATGAGCAGTTCTTC. It encodes CASSWAEGQGSYNEQFF.

This sequence joins TRBV12-3 or TRBV12-4 and TRBJ2-5; D is ambiguous. V was trimmed by 3 bases and J by 3 bases, leaving 8 bases between them. The CDR3 totals 13 residues. CDR3 sequence: CASSFGQKETQYF. The CDR3, as DNA: TGTGCCAGCAGTTTTGGTCAGAAAGAGACCCAGTACTTC.

This chain links TRBV7-3 with TRBJ2-3, with 7 nucleotides matching TRBD1. V shed 2 bases, J shed 5 bases, and the junction held 4 bases outside the gene matches. In germline, CDR1 is SGHTA, CDR2 FQGTGA. The CDR3 spans 14 residues. The CDR3 DNA sequence: TGTGCCAGCAGCTTAGGGACAGCTCGAGATACGCAGTATTTT. Encoded protein: CASSLGTARDTQYF.

This chain links TRBV27 with TRBJ1-3; TRBD1 agrees at 7 bases. V was pared by 5 bases and J by 0 bases, with 7 bases of the junction left unmatched. CDR1 and CDR2 from the germline V gene are MNHEY and SMNVEV (reference sequence). The CDR3 covers 16 residues. The CDR3 bases are TGTGCCAGCAGTGGGCGACAGGGTCTCTCTGGAAACACCATATATTTT. Its translation: CASSGRQGLSGNTIYF.

This chain links TRBV30 with TRBJ1-6, with 7 bases lining up with TRBD1. The junction had 5 bases not matched to a gene; V was cut back by 0 bases and J by 3 bases. The germline V gene has CDR1 GTSNPN and CDR2 SVGIG (reference sequence). This CDR3 has 16 amino acids. CDR3 DNA sequence: TGTGCCTGGAGTGTACCCAGGGGGAGCTATAATTCACCCCTCCACTTT. Its translation is CAWSVPRGSYNSPLHF.

V and J are TRBV5-1 and TRBJ2-1; D not resolved. Trimming left V 0 bases short and J 2 bases short, with 6 bases between. CDR1 is SGHRS, CDR2 YFSETQ, per germline. The CDR3 is 14 residues long. The chain's CDR3 is CASSLGQAYNEQFF. CDR3 sequence (DNA): TGCGCCAGCAGCTTGGGTCAGGCCTACAATGAGCAGTTCTTC.

The rearrangement joins TRBV5-4 to TRBJ2-4, with TRBD1 identical over 10 bases. Trimming cost V 4 bases and J 0 bases; bases outside gene matches: 10. CDR1 and CDR2 (germline): SGHNT, YYREEE (reference sequence). The CDR3 consists of 18 residues. CDR3 bases: TGTGCCAGCAGCCTCGGACAGGGGGAAGGGCTAGCCAAAAACATTCAGTACTTC. This sequence encodes CASSLGQGEGLAKNIQYF.

The V gene is TRBV28, the J gene TRBJ1-3; TRBD1 agrees at 10 bases. V shed 0 bases, J shed 4 bases, and the junction held 3 bases outside the gene matches. The CDR3 contains 16 residues. The germline V gene has CDR1 MDHEN and CDR2 SYDVKM. This CDR3 is CASSLWGTGEGNTIYF. The CDR3 DNA is TGTGCCAGCAGTTTATGGGGGACAGGGGAAGGAAACACCATATATTTT.

The chain couples TRBV7-8 to TRBJ2-1; 10 bases fit TRBD2. V gave up 5 bases and J gave up 0 bases; unmatched junction bases: 4. Germline CDR1 and CDR2: SGHVS and FQNEAQ. CDR3 size: 16 residues. CDR3 in DNA: TGTGCCAGCAGCCCCGGACTAGCGGTCTCCTACAATGAGCAGTTCTTC. Translated: CASSPGLAVSYNEQFF.